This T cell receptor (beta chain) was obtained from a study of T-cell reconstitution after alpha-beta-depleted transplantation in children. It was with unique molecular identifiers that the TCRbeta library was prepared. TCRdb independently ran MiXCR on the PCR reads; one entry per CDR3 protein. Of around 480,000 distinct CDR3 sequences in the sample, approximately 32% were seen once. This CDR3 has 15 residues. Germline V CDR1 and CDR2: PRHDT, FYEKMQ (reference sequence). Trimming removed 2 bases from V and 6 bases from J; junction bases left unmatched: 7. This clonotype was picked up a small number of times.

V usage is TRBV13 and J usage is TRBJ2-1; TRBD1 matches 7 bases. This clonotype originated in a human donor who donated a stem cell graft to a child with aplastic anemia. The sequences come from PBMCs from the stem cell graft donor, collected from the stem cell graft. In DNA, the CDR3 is TGTGCCAGCAGCTTAACAGGGGCTTTAGGCAATGAGCAGTTCTTC. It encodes CASSLTGALGNEQFF.